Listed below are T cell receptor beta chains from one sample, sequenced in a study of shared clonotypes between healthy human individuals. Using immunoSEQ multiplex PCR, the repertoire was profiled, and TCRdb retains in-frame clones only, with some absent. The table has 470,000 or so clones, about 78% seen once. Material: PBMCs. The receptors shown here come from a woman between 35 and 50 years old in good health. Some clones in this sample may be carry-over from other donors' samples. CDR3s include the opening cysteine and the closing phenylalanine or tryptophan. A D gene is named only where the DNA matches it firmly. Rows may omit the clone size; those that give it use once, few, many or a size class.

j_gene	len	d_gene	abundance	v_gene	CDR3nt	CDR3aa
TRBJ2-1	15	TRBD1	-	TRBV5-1	TGCGCCAGCAGCTTGACCGGGACAGGGGTTGATGAGCAGTTCTTC	CASSLTGTGVDEQFF
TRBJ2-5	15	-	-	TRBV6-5	TGTGCCAGCAGTTACGTCGGGCGACAGAAAGAGACCCAGTACTTC	CASSYVGRQKETQYF
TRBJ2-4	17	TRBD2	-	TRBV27	TGTGCCAGCAGTTTATCGTTCCCCCGACTAGCGGGGGACATTCAGTACTTC	CASSLSFPRLAGDIQYF
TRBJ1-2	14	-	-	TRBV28	TGTGCCAGCAGTTTGGTCGTGAGATACTATGGCTACACCTTC	CASSLVVRYYGYTF
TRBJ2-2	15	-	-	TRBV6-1	TGTGCCAGCAGTGCAACTGGTCGGGACACCGGGGAGCTGTTTTTT	CASSATGRDTGELFF
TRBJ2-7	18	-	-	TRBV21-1	TGTGCCAGCAGCATGCTACTTTCACAGGCGCCTAAGGAGTACGAGCAGTACTTC	CASSMLLSQAPKEYEQYF
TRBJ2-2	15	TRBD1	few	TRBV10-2	TGCGCCAGCAGTAGACAGGGGCCGCTCACCGGGGAGCTGTTTTTT	CASSRQGPLTGELFF
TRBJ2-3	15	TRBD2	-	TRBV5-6	TGTGCCAGCAGTCCCCAAGCGGGAGGGACAGATACGCAGTATTTT	CASSPQAGGTDTQYF
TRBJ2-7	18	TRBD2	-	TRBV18	TGTGCCAGCTCACCGAGTACTAGCGGGAGGGTCAGCTCCTACGAGCAGTACTTC	CASSPSTSGRVSSYEQYF
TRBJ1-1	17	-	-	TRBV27	TGTGCCAGCAGTTTCCTCGGGGGGCAGGCCACCAACACTGAAGCTTTCTTT	CASSFLGGQATNTEAFF
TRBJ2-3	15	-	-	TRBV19	TGTGCCAGTAGTACGCCGGGAAGGTACACAGATACGCAGTATTTT	CASSTPGRYTDTQYF
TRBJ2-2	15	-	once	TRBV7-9	TGTGCCAGCAGCTTACGCAGGGGTGGGGCCGGGGAGCTGTTTTTT	CASSLRRGGAGELFF
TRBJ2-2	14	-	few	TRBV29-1	TGCAGCGTTGGGGGAGCTTCGAACACCGGGGAGCTGTTTTTT	CSVGGASNTGELFF
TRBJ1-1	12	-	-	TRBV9	TGTGCCAGCAGCACCCGGGGGACTGAAGCTTTCTTT	CASSTRGTEAFF
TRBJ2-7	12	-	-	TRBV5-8	TGTGCCAGCAGAGGGCAGAACTACGAGCAGTACTTC	CASRGQNYEQYF
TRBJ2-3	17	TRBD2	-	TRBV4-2	TGTACCAGCAGCGTACGGGGACGGGAGGGCCGCATAGATACGCAGTATTTT	CTSSVRGREGRIDTQYF